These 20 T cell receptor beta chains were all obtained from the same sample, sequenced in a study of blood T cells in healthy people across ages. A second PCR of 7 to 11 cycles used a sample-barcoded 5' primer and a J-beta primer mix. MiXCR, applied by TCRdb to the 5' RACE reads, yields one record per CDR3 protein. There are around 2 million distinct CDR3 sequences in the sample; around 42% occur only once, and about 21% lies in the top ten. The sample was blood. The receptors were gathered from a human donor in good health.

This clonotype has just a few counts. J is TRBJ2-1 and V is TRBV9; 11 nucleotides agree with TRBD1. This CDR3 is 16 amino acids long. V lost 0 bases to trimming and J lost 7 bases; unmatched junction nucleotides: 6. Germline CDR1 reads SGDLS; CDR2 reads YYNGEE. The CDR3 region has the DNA TGTGCCAGCAGCGTAGAATGGGGACAGGGGGGGAATGAGCAGTTCTTC. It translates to CASSVEWGQGGNEQFF.

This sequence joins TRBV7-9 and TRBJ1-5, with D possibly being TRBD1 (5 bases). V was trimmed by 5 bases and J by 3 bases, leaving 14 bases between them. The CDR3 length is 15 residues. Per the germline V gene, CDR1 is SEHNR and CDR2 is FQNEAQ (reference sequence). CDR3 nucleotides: TGTGCCAGCAGCCTAGGGACCCAGCCCAATCAGCCCCAGCATTTT. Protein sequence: CASSLGTQPNQPQHF.

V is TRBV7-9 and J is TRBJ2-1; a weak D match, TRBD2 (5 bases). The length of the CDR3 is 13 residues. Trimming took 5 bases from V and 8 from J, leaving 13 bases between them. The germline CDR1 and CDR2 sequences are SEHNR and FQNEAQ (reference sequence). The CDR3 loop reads CASSQTSIDEQFF. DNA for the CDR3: TGTGCCAGCAGCCAAACTAGTATCGATGAGCAGTTCTTC.

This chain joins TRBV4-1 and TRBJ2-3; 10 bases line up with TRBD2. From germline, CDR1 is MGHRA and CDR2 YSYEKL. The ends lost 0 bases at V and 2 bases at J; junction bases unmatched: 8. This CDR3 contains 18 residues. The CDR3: CASSQDTFTSGVTDTQYF. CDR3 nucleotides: TGCGCCAGCAGCCAAGATACGTTCACTAGCGGGGTCACAGATACGCAGTATTTT.

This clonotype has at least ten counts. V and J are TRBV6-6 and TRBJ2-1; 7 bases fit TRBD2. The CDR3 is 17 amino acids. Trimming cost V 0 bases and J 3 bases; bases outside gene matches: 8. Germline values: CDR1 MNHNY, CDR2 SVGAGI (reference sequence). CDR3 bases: TGTGCCAGCAGTTACTCGGGGGTGGGGGGGGTCTACAATGAGCAGTTCTTC. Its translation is CASSYSGVGGVYNEQFF.

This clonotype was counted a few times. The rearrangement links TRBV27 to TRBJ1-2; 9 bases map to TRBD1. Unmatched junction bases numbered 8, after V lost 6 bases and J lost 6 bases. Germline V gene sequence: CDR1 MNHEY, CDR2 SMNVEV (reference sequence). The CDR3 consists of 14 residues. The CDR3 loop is CASSEQGAGNGYTF. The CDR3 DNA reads TGTGCCAGCAGCGAACAGGGGGCGGGAAATGGCTACACCTTC.

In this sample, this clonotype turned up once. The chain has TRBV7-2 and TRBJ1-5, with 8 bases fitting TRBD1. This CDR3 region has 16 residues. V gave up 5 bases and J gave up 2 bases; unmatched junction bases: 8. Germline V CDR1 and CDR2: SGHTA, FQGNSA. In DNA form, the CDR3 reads TGTGCCAGCAGCGCCGGAGACAGGGGTGGCAATCAGCCCCAGCATTTT. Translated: CASSAGDRGGNQPQHF.

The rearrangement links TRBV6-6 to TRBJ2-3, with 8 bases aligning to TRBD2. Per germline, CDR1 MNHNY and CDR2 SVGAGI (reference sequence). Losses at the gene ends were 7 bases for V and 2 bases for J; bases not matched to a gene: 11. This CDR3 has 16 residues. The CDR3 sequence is CASTHARGGYTDTQYF. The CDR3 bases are TGTGCCAGCACCCATGCCCGGGGGGGCTACACAGATACGCAGTATTTT.

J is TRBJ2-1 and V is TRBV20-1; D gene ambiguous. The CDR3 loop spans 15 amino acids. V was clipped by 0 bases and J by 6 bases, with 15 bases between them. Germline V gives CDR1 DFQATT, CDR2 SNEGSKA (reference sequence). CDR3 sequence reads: CSARDRSSASNEQFF. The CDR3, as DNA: TGCAGTGCTAGAGACCGGAGTTCGGCGTCCAATGAGCAGTTCTTC.

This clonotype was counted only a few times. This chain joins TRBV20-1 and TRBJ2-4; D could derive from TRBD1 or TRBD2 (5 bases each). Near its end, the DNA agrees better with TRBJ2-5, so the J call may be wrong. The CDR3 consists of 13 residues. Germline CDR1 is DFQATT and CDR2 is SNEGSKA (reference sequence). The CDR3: CSAQGVARKTQYF. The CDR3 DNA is TGCAGTGCTCAAGGGGTAGCGAGGAAGACCCAGTACTTC.

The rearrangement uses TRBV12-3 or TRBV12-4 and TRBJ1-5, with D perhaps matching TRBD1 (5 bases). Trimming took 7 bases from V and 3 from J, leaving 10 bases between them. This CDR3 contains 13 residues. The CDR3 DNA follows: TGTGCCAGCACCCCGACAGTCAATCAGCCCCAGCATTTT. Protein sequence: CASTPTVNQPQHF.

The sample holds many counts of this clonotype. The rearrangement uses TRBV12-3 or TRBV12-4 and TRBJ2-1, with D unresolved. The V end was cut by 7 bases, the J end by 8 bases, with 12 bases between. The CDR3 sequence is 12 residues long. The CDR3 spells CASTTQGYEQFF. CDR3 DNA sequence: TGTGCCAGCACCACTCAAGGGTATGAGCAGTTCTTC.

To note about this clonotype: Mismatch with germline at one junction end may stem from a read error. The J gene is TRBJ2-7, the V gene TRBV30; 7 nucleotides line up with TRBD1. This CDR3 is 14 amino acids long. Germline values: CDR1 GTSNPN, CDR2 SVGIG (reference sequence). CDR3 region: CAWSGSGQTYGQYF. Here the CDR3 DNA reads TGTGCCTGGAGTGGGTCGGGACAGACCTACGGGCAGTACTTC. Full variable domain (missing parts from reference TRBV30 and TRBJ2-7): SQTIHQWPATLVQPVGSPLSLECTVEGTSNPNLYWYRQAAGRGLQLLFYSVGIGQISSEVPQNLSASRPQDRQFILSSKKLLLSDSGFYLCAWSGSGQTYGQYFGPGTRLTVT.

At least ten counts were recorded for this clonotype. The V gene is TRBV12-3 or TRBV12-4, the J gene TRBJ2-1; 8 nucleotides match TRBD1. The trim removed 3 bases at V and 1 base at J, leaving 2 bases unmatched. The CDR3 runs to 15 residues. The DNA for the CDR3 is TGTGCCAGCAGTTTCCGACAGGGGTCCTACAATGAGCAGTTCTTC. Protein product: CASSFRQGSYNEQFF.

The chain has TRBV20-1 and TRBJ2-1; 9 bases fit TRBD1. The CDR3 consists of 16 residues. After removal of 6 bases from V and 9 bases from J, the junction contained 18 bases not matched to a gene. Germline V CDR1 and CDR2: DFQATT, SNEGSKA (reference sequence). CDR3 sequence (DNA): TGCAGTGCCACTCCTATCCAGGACAGGGGACCTACTGAGCAGTTCTTC. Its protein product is CSATPIQDRGPTEQFF.

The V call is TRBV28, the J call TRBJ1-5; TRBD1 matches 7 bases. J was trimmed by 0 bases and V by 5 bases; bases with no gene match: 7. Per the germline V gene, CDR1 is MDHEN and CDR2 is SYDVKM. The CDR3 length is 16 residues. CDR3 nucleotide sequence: TGTGCCAGCAGTAGGGGGCCGCTCTATAGCAATCAGCCCCAGCATTTT. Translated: CASSRGPLYSNQPQHF.

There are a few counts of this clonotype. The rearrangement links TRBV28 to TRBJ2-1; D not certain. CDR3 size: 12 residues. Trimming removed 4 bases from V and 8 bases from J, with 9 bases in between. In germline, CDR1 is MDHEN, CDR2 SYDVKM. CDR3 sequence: CASSSPVDEQFF. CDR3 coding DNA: TGTGCCAGCAGTTCTCCCGTAGATGAGCAGTTCTTC.

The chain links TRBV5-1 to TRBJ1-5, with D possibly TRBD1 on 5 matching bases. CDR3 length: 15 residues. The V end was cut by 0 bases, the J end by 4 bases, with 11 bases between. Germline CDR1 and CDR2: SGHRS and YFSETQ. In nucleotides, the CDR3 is TGCGCCAGCAGCTTGGGGGCAGGGCAAAATCAGCCCCAGCATTTT. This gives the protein CASSLGAGQNQPQHF.

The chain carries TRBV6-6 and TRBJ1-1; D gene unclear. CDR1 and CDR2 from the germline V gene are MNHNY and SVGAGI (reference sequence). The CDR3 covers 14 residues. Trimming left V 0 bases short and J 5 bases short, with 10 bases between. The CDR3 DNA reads TGTGCCAGCAGTTACTCATACACGGGGACTGAAGCTTTCTTT. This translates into CASSYSYTGTEAFF.

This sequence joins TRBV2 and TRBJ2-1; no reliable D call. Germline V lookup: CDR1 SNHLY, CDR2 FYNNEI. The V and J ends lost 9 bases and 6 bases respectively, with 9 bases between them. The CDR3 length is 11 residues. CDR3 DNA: TGTGCCAGTGTTGTCATCAATGAGCAGTTCTTC. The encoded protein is CASVVINEQFF.